These 29 T cell receptor beta chains were all obtained from the same sample, sequenced in a study of CD8 T cells in ankylosing spondylitis. Broader study findings: A motif in TCR beta, a set of 8 or 9 highly homologous variants, appeared characteristic of ankylosing spondylitis blood.

Using its own MiXCR run on the 5' RACE reads, TCRdb lists one record per CDR3 protein. The table has around 770,000 distinct CDR3 sequences, roughly 19% seen once. These receptors have no known antigen. The specimen was blood, either unsorted or a sorted T cell fraction (not recorded which). Source of these receptors: a male donor with ankylosing spondylitis.

The table lists this clonotype with a few counts. This chain uses TRBV12-3 or TRBV12-4 with TRBJ1-5, with 8 bases matching TRBD1. V was pared by 3 bases and J by 7 bases, with 2 bases of the junction left unmatched. The CDR3 is 13 residues long. Here the CDR3 reads CASSLDRAQPQHF. The CDR3 coding sequence is TGTGCCAGCAGTTTGGACAGGGCCCAGCCCCAGCATTTT.

This clonotype was counted only a few times. The chain couples TRBV18 to TRBJ1-2; D unclear. V lost 3 bases, J lost 0 bases, and 8 bases lay in between. The germline V gene has CDR1 KGHSH and CDR2 LQKENI. The CDR3 is 14 amino acids. The CDR3 DNA reads as TGTGCCAGCTCACCCGCGATAGCTAACTATGGCTACACCTTC. Amino acids: CASSPAIANYGYTF.

The sample holds a few counts of this clonotype. The rearrangement links TRBV6-1 to TRBJ2-3, with D uncertain. CDR1 is MNHNS, CDR2 SASEGT, per germline. This CDR3 has 14 amino acids. V lost 7 bases and J 4 bases, leaving 15 bases between the germline ends. Written as DNA, the CDR3 is TGTGCCAGCACTCTTGGGGTAGCCGCAGATACGCAGTATTTT. Translation gives CASTLGVAADTQYF.

This clonotype was recorded a few times. V gene TRBV12-3 or TRBV12-4 combines with J gene TRBJ2-7; 8 nucleotides align to TRBD2. The CDR3 is made up of 15 amino acids. V lost 6 bases and J lost 0; bases outside the gene matches: 7. CDR3 amino acids: CASSSSGGYSYEQYF. Written as DNA, the CDR3 is TGTGCCAGCAGCTCCAGCGGGGGATACTCCTACGAGCAGTACTTC.

This clonotype was counted between two and nine times. The chain carries TRBV27 and TRBJ1-5, with D perhaps TRBD1 (6 bases). V was shortened by 2 bases and J by 6 bases, with 11 bases between the two germline ends. Germline V gives CDR1 MNHEY, CDR2 SMNVEV (reference sequence). The length of the CDR3 is 14 residues. The DNA of the CDR3 is TGTGCCAGCAGTTTACAGGGGCAGGGTCAGCCCCAGCATTTT. Its protein product is CASSLQGQGQPQHF.

This clonotype was detected a few times. The V and J genes are TRBV6-2 or TRBV6-3 and TRBJ2-5, with TRBD2 matching over 8 bases. The germline V gene has CDR1 MNHEY and CDR2 SVGEGT. V gave up 6 bases and J gave up 7 bases; unmatched junction bases: 4. This CDR3 is 12 amino acids long. CDR3 protein: CASRAGAGTQYF. The CDR3 DNA reads as TGTGCCAGCAGAGCGGGAGCGGGGACCCAGTACTTC.

This sequence joins TRBV20-1 and TRBJ1-1; perhaps TRBD1 as D (5 bases). The CDR3 runs 13 residues. Germline V lookup: CDR1 DFQATT, CDR2 SNEGSKA (reference sequence). Trimming shortened V by 5 bases and J by 4 bases, and 14 bases separated the two germline ends. CDR3 bases: TGCAGTGCTCGTTTAGGGGCCCCCACTGAAGCTTTCTTT. Translated, it gives CSARLGAPTEAFF.

The chain carries TRBV5-6 and TRBJ1-5; 7 bases are a match to TRBD1. Trimming took 4 bases from V and 0 from J; bases not matched to a gene: 13. The CDR3 consists of 18 residues. Germline CDR1 and CDR2: SGHDT and YYEEEE. The CDR3 loop is CASSNRARDRYSNQPQHF. In DNA, the CDR3 is TGTGCCAGCAGCAACCGGGCCCGGGACAGATATAGCAATCAGCCCCAGCATTTT. The full variable domain, with the rest looked up from reference TRBV5-6 and TRBJ1-5, is DAGVTQSPTHLIKTRGQQVTLRCSPKSGHDTVSWYQQALGQGPQFIFQYYEEEERQRGNFPDRFSGHQFPNYSSELNVNALLLGDSALYLCASSNRARDRYSNQPQHFGDGTRLSIL.

The sample holds many counts of this clonotype. The V gene is TRBV29-1, the J gene TRBJ2-7; 7 positions agree with TRBD1. Trimming cost V 6 bases and J 0 bases; bases outside gene matches: 5. The CDR3 extends over 13 amino acids. CDR1 is SQVTM, CDR2 ANQGSEA, per germline. This CDR3 reads CSVKRQGSYEQYF. Here the CDR3 DNA reads TGCAGCGTGAAAAGACAGGGCTCCTACGAGCAGTACTTC.

This sequence joins TRBV6-2 or TRBV6-3 and TRBJ2-1; 9 bases are a match to TRBD1. The CDR3 totals 15 residues. J lost 8 bases, V lost 1 base, and 6 bases had no gene match. Per germline, CDR1 MNHEY and CDR2 SVGEGT. CDR3 sequence: CASSYLGQGFHEQFF. DNA of the CDR3: TGTGCCAGCAGTTACTTAGGACAGGGGTTCCATGAGCAGTTCTTC.

V and J are TRBV3-1 and TRBJ1-4, with 8 nucleotides matching TRBD1. From germline, CDR1 is LGHDT and CDR2 YNNKEL (reference sequence). CDR3 length equals 15 residues. Germline trimming cut 4 bases from V and 5 bases from J; bases unmatched to any gene: 6. DNA of the CDR3: TGTGCCAGCAGCCCCTGGGACAGGCGGAATGAAAAACTGTTTTTT. Its protein is CASSPWDRRNEKLFF.

The table lists this clonotype with many counts. J is TRBJ2-7 and V is TRBV28, with 11 bases that match TRBD2. Germline V gives CDR1 MDHEN, CDR2 SYDVKM. There are 14 residues in the CDR3. The J segment lost 6 bases and the V segment lost 3 bases, leaving 4 bases of the junction unmatched. CDR3 bases: TGTGCCAGCAGTTTCTTAGCGGGAGGGCCCGAGCAGTACTTC. This translates into CASSFLAGGPEQYF.

This clonotype turned up a few times. This rearrangement joins TRBV5-5 to TRBJ2-2; D gene unclear. The ends were cut back, 2 bases at V and 1 base at J, with 6 bases in the middle. This CDR3 has 14 amino acids. Germline-derived CDR1 and CDR2 are SGHKS and YYEKEE (reference sequence). The CDR3 DNA follows: TGTGCCAGCAGCTTCGACGGGAACACCGGGGAGCTGTTTTTT. Translating gives CASSFDGNTGELFF.

The rearrangement links TRBV20-1 to TRBJ2-7; 8 bases map to TRBD2. CDR3 length: 17 amino acids. The trim removed 4 bases at V and 6 bases at J, leaving 20 bases unmatched. Per germline, CDR1 DFQATT and CDR2 SNEGSKA (reference sequence). The CDR3 nucleotides read TGCAGTGCTAAAGGGGAGGGGGGTGATAGCGGGATGGGCGAGCAGTACTTC. Amino acid sequence: CSAKGEGGDSGMGEQYF.

Concerning this clonotype: A read error may be the cause here, since a much bigger clone is one base away. V is TRBV3-1 and J is TRBJ2-1; D remains unclear. The germline V gene has CDR1 LGHDT and CDR2 YNNKEL (reference sequence). This CDR3 contains 11 residues. V was clipped by 1 base and J by 9 bases, with 4 bases between them. CDR3 DNA: TGTGCCAGCAGCCAAGTGAGTGAGCAGTTCTTC. Protein sequence: CASSQVSEQFF.

A few counts support this clonotype. The chain recombines TRBV4-3 with TRBJ1-1, with D uncertain. The V gene's germline CDR1 is LGHNA and CDR2 YSLEER. The CDR3 loop spans 14 amino acids. V lost 1 base to trimming and J lost 1 base, with 7 bases between them. CDR3 protein: CASSQAGKNTEAFF. CDR3 coding DNA: TGCGCCAGCAGCCAAGCTGGGAAGAACACTGAAGCTTTCTTT.

The CDR3 DNA reads TGTGCCGGGGACACAGGGAACGAGCAGTACTTC. Amino acids: CAGDTGNEQYF. This chain links TRBV30 with TRBJ2-7; weak D call: TRBD1 (6 bases). The germline V gene encodes CDR1 GTSNPN and CDR2 SVGIG (reference sequence). The CDR3 is 11 residues long. Deletions cut 8 bases from V and 5 bases from J, with 13 bases between.

The chain links TRBV5-1 to TRBJ2-1, with D perhaps given as TRBD1 or TRBD2 (5 bases each). Germline-derived CDR1 and CDR2 are SGHRS and YFSETQ. The CDR3 contains 17 residues. The germline V and J ends were trimmed by 1 base and 4 bases, with 18 bases remaining between them. The CDR3 coding sequence is TGCGCCAGCAGCTTGTATTTAGGGGCGACGGGATACAATGAGCAGTTCTTC. This sequence encodes CASSLYLGATGYNEQFF.

This clonotype showed up just a few times. The genes are TRBV20-1 and TRBJ2-1; 12 bases fit TRBD2. J gave up 2 bases and V 5 bases, and 7 bases lay outside the gene matches. Germline CDR1 DFQATT, CDR2 SNEGSKA (reference sequence). The CDR3 loop spans 16 amino acids. In nucleotides, the CDR3 is TGCAGTGCTCCCTCCCCTAGCGGGAGGGCCTACAATGAGCAGTTCTTC. Translated, it gives CSAPSPSGRAYNEQFF.

The chain has TRBV7-9 and TRBJ2-3; weak D call: TRBD1 (5 bases). V dropped 2 bases and J dropped 3 bases, with 15 bases sitting between them. In germline, CDR1 is SEHNR, CDR2 FQNEAQ (reference sequence). The CDR3 consists of 16 residues. CDR3 sequence reads: CASSLQGNSRTDTQYF. The CDR3 DNA reads TGTGCCAGCAGCTTACAGGGAAATAGTAGGACAGATACGCAGTATTTT.

This clonotype has more than one count but fewer than ten. The rearrangement links TRBV12-3 or TRBV12-4 to TRBJ2-1, with 10 bases aligning to TRBD2. CDR3 length: 15 amino acids. The V segment lost 6 bases and the J segment 14 bases; nucleotides outside the gene matches: 16. In DNA, the CDR3 is TGTGCCAGCAGCACCCTAGCGGGAGTACCCGGGGATAAGTTCTTC. It is translated as CASSTLAGVPGDKFF.

This clonotype was detected a few times. The chain has TRBV27 and TRBJ2-3; 13 bases are a match to TRBD2. The CDR3 length is 15 residues. Germline CDR1 MNHEY, CDR2 SMNVEV (reference sequence). V gave up 8 bases and J gave up 9 bases; unmatched junction bases: 11. The CDR3 loop reads CASGTSGRALETQYF. DNA for the CDR3: TGTGCCAGCGGTACTAGCGGGAGGGCCTTAGAAACGCAGTATTTT.

This clonotype was counted only a few times. This sequence joins TRBV27 and TRBJ2-2; D call uncertain. V lost 5 bases and J 5 bases, leaving 18 bases between the germline ends. Germline loops: CDR1 MNHEY, CDR2 SMNVEV (reference sequence). The length of the CDR3 is 16 residues. The CDR3 DNA sequence: TGTGCCAGCAGTGAAGACACCTCCGTCGGAACCGGGGAGCTGTTTTTT. It is translated as CASSEDTSVGTGELFF.

This clonotype was seen a handful of times. The J gene is TRBJ2-3, the V gene TRBV20-1; D is possibly TRBD1 or TRBD2 (5 bases each). The CDR3 runs 14 residues. The V gene lost 3 bases and the J gene lost 1 base, with 11 bases spanning the gap. Germline V gene sequence: CDR1 DFQATT, CDR2 SNEGSKA (reference sequence). As DNA, the CDR3 is TGCAGTGCTAGGACCGGGGCAGGCACAGATACGCAGTATTTT. Its protein product is CSARTGAGTDTQYF.

The CDR3 DNA is TGTGCCAGCAGCCAATTATCCTCTGGGGGCAATACGCAGTATTTT. Translation: CASSQLSSGGNTQYF. This chain links TRBV3-1 with TRBJ2-3; tentatively, D is TRBD1 (6 bases). CDR1 is LGHDT and CDR2 is YNNKEL in the germline V gene (reference sequence). Trimming removed 2 bases at V and 7 bases at J, with 16 bases between. The CDR3 extends over 15 amino acids.

This clonotype was observed many times. The chain links TRBV12-3 or TRBV12-4 to TRBJ2-5, with no clear D. Deletions cut 2 bases from V and 2 bases from J, with 6 bases between. This CDR3 has 13 residues. In nucleotides, the CDR3 is TGTGCCAGCAGTTTATTCGGGCAAGAGACCCAGTACTTC. Translation: CASSLFGQETQYF.

The chain couples TRBV15 to TRBJ2-1; perhaps TRBD2 as D (7 bases). V was trimmed by 2 bases and J by 8 bases, leaving 22 bases between them. The CDR3 is made up of 17 amino acids. Germline V gene sequence: CDR1 LNHNV, CDR2 YYDKDF (reference sequence). The DNA of the CDR3 is TGTGCCACCAGCAGAAGCCCACGGGGGGCGAACGACGATGAGCAGTTCTTC. It is translated as CATSRSPRGANDDEQFF.

This clonotype has only a few counts. This chain connects TRBV20-1 to TRBJ2-3; D perhaps matches TRBD2 (5 bases). This CDR3 is 16 amino acids long. Deletions cut 6 bases from V and 1 base from J, with 20 bases between. Germline V lookup: CDR1 DFQATT, CDR2 SNEGSKA (reference sequence). The CDR3 region is CSARAGSSWGTDTQYF. Here the CDR3 DNA reads TGCAGTGCGAGGGCGGGCAGCTCTTGGGGCACAGATACGCAGTATTTT.

This chain joins TRBV29-1 and TRBJ1-4; D call uncertain. Trimming removed 2 bases at V and 5 bases at J, with 9 bases between. The CDR3 is 13 amino acids. Germline assignment: CDR1 SQVTM and CDR2 ANQGSEA. The CDR3, as DNA: TGCAGCGTTGAATCTGCTATCAATGAAAAACTGTTTTTT. This encodes CSVESAINEKLFF.